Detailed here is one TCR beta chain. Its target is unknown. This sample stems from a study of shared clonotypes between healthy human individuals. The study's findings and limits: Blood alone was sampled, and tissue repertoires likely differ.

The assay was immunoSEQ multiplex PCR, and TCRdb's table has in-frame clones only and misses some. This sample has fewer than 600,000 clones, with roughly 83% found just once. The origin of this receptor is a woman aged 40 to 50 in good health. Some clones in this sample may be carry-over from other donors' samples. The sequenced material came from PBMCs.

CDR3 loop: CSANRGGTGNTEAFF. The CDR3 DNA follows: TGCAGCGCAAATCGGGGGGGGACAGGGAACACTGAAGCTTTCTTT. This chain uses TRBV29-1 with TRBJ1-1, with 8 positions matching TRBD1. CDR3 length: 15 residues. Germline V lookup: CDR1 SQVTM, CDR2 ANQGSEA. The V gene end was trimmed by 7 bases and the J gene end by 1 base; junction bases not matched to a gene: 11.